This T cell receptor beta chain emerged from a study of blood T cells in healthy people across ages. Findings of the study overall: Estimates drawn from one million T cells were deemed to understate diversity. Age brought a roughly linear fall in TCR beta diversity measured per million T cells.

Primed by a sample-barcoded 5' primer and a J-beta primer mix, a second PCR proceeded for 7 to 11 cycles. Each cDNA molecule was tagged by a template-switch adaptor with 12 random nucleotides. TCRdb fed the 5' RACE reads into MiXCR, producing one record per CDR3 protein. Of 700,000 to 900,000 distinct CDR3 sequences in the sample, more than 25% were seen once. Losses at the gene ends were 3 bases for V and 1 base for J; bases not matched to a gene: 6. Per germline, CDR1 SGHVS and CDR2 FQNEAQ. This CDR3 contains 15 residues. This clonotype has only a few counts. Its antigen is as yet unknown. These data also featured in a second study, about T cells of mothers and their children. That source reports: Over 9.5 million TCR beta CDR3 reads were obtained from each mother, and approximately 3 million from each child.

This TCR derives from a boy under 18 in good health. The J gene is TRBJ2-7, the V gene TRBV7-8, with 7 positions matching TRBD1. The sequenced sample consisted of blood. In DNA, the CDR3 is TGTGCCAGCAGCTTGAACAGGGGCCCTTCCTACGAGCAGTACTTC. Its protein is CASSLNRGPSYEQYF.